The 5 T cell receptor beta chains in this list originate from one sample, sequenced in a study of blood T cell repertoires in COVID-19. Profiled with immunoSEQ multiplex PCR; TCRdb holds only in-frame clones, not every one. The repertoire holds about 220,000 clones, 65% to 85% seen once, with around 3.4% in the top ten. The sequencing input was PBMCs or T cells enriched from blood (not recorded which). These receptors were collected from a woman aged 55-75 years who had recovered from COVID-19.

The chain is built from TRBV28 and TRBJ1-3; no definite D call. The CDR3 loop spans 14 amino acids. Per the germline V gene, CDR1 is MDHEN and CDR2 is SYDVKM. V lost 5 bases and J 6 bases, leaving 14 bases between the germline ends. The CDR3 region has the DNA TGTGCCAGCAGTCCGGGGTATTTAGAAAACACCATATATTTT. This translates into CASSPGYLENTIYF. Based on the CDR3 plus reference TRBV28 and TRBJ1-3, the full variable domain is DVKVTQSSRYLVKRTGEKVFLECVQDMDHENMFWYRQDPGLGLRLIYFSYDVKMKEKGDIPEGYSVSREKKERFSLILESASTNQTSMYLCASSPGYLENTIYFGEGSWLTVV.

The CDR3 spells CASSHPSFPAGDTQYF. As DNA, the CDR3 is TGTGCCAGCAGCCACCCTTCTTTCCCCGCGGGAGATACGCAGTATTTT. The chain couples TRBV3-1 (or the pseudogene TRBV3-2) to TRBJ2-3; D possibly corresponds to TRBD2 (5 bases). The CDR3 is 16 residues long. Trimming took 3 bases from V and 5 from J, leaving 18 bases between them. Per germline, CDR1 LGHDT and CDR2 YNNKEL (reference sequence).

DNA of the CDR3: TGTGCCAGCAGAGCTCAGGACAGGGGGCCCACTGAAGCTTTCTTT. Translated: CASRAQDRGPTEAFF. The chain uses TRBV6-5 and TRBJ1-1; 11 nucleotides match TRBD1. The germline gives CDR1 MNHEY, CDR2 SVGAGI. The V segment lost 6 bases and the J segment 4 bases; nucleotides outside the gene matches: 7. This CDR3 contains 15 residues.

This clone turned up a few times. This sequence joins TRBV2 and TRBJ1-5; 9 bases align to TRBD1. The CDR3 has 15 amino acids. After removal of 6 bases from V and 2 bases from J, the junction contained 5 bases not matched to a gene. CDR1 SNHLY and CDR2 FYNNEI come from the germline V gene. As DNA, the CDR3 is TGTGCCAGCAGAGGGACAGGGCCCGGCAATCAGCCCCAGCATTTT. Translating gives CASRGTGPGNQPQHF. Supplemented by reference TRBV2 and TRBJ1-5, the full variable domain reads EPEVTQTPSHQVTQMGQEVILRCVPISNHLYFYWYRQILGQKVEFLVSFYNNEISEKSEIFDDQFSVERPDGSNFTLKIRSTKLEDSAMYFCASRGTGPGNQPQHFGDGTRLSIL.

The V gene is TRBV4-2, the J gene TRBJ2-2; D gene unclear. Germline V gene lookup returns CDR1 LGHNA and CDR2 YNFKEQ. The CDR3 has 14 residues. Trimming removed 4 bases from V and 6 bases from J, with 12 bases in between. This CDR3 is CASSPPQSSGELFF. The CDR3 coding sequence is TGTGCCAGCAGCCCCCCCCAAAGCTCCGGGGAGCTGTTTTTT.